The 30 T cell receptor beta chains given below trace back to one sample, sequenced in a study of blood T cell repertoires in COVID-19. The method was immunoSEQ multiplex PCR; TCRdb's version includes in-frame clones alone and lacks a portion of them. Among 190,000 or so clones, more than 85% were seen once, and the ten largest hold about 3%. The material sequenced was peripheral blood. The receptors shown here come from a man aged 35-49 years with active or convalescent COVID-19.

J is TRBJ2-5 and V is TRBV4-2, with TRBD2 identical over 9 bases. This CDR3 spans 15 amino acids. V lost 0 bases to trimming and J lost 6 bases; unmatched junction nucleotides: 5. From germline, CDR1 is LGHNA and CDR2 YNFKEQ. The CDR3 DNA follows: TGTGCCAGCAGCCAAGAAGCAGCGGGGGGACAGACCCAGTACTTC. Its protein is CASSQEAAGGQTQYF.

A single count supports this clone. The V call is TRBV5-1, the J call TRBJ1-6; 7 bases are shared with TRBD1. The junction had 14 bases not matched to a gene; V was cut back by 3 bases and J by 8 bases. Germline values: CDR1 SGHRS, CDR2 YFSETQ. The CDR3 spans 17 residues. The CDR3 coding sequence is TGCGCCAGCAGCTCGGACCCAAGGACAGGCGGTTATTCACCCCTCCACTTT. Protein: CASSSDPRTGGYSPLHF. The whole variable domain, filled in from reference TRBV5-1 and TRBJ1-6, reads KAGVTQTPRYLIKTRGQQVTLSCSPISGHRSVSWYQQTPGQGLQFLFEYFSETQRNKGNFPGRFSGRQFSNSRSEMNVSTLELGDSALYLCASSSDPRTGGYSPLHFGNGTRLTVT.

This clone was detected only once. The rearrangement uses TRBV6-5 and TRBJ1-4; D uncertain. The CDR3 covers 13 residues. The V end lost 0 bases, the J end lost 8 bases, and 7 bases lay between the germline ends. Germline V gives CDR1 MNHEY, CDR2 SVGAGI. DNA of the CDR3: TGTGCCAGCAGTTACTCTCGCGAGGAAAAACTGTTTTTT. It codes for CASSYSREEKLFF.

J is TRBJ1-4 and V is TRBV10-1; 8 positions match TRBD1. This CDR3 comprises 19 residues. The germline V gene encodes CDR1 WNHNN and CDR2 SYGVQD (reference sequence). J lost 2 bases, V lost 0 bases, and 11 bases had no gene match. DNA for the CDR3: TGCGCCAGCAGTGAGTCCGTGACAGGGGCCCATACTACTAATGAAAAACTGTTTTTT. This codes for CASSESVTGAHTTNEKLFF.

Written as DNA, the CDR3 is TGTGCCAGTAGTTCGGGACAGGGGTTCTATGGCTACACCTTC. This sequence encodes CASSSGQGFYGYTF. The rearrangement uses TRBV19 and TRBJ1-2; 10 bases are a match to TRBD1. This CDR3 spans 14 amino acids. V lost 5 bases and J lost 4; bases outside the gene matches: 4. Germline V CDR1 and CDR2: LNHDA, SQIVND (reference sequence).

This clone is a singleton in its sample. V gene TRBV2 combines with J gene TRBJ1-2; TRBD1 agrees at 10 bases. Germline CDR1 and CDR2: SNHLY and FYNNEI. This CDR3 contains 15 residues. J gave up 0 bases and V 7 bases, and 5 bases lay outside the gene matches. CDR3 residues: CASNRDRGTNYGYTF. In DNA form, the CDR3 reads TGTGCCAGCAACCGGGACAGGGGCACTAACTATGGCTACACCTTC.

This clone was recorded once. The genes are TRBV5-1 and TRBJ1-1, with 8 bases aligning to TRBD1. This CDR3 contains 14 residues. From germline, CDR1 is SGHRS and CDR2 YFSETQ. V gave up 4 bases and J gave up 6 bases; unmatched junction bases: 8. The CDR3 nucleotides are TGCGCCAGCAGCCCAGGGGGCCCGGTCTCTGAAGCTTTCTTT. Its protein product is CASSPGGPVSEAFF.

The rearrangement uses TRBV4-3 and TRBJ2-6; D might be TRBD1 (6 bases). The CDR3 length is 19 residues. Per the germline V gene, CDR1 is LGHNA and CDR2 is YSLEER. Trimming removed 0 bases from V and 2 bases from J, with 17 bases in between. CDR3 nucleotides: TGCGCCAGCAGCCAAGAATCCTTTCTACAGGGAACTGGGGCCAACGTCCTGACTTTC. Encoded protein: CASSQESFLQGTGANVLTF.

V usage is TRBV11-2 and J usage is TRBJ2-5, with D perhaps TRBD1 (6 bases). Germline loops: CDR1 SGHAT, CDR2 FQNNGV. V was clipped by 7 bases and J by 1 base, with 13 bases between them. The CDR3 loop spans 14 amino acids. For the CDR3, the DNA is TGTGCCAGCACCGCGACAGGTGTCCAAGAGACCCAGTACTTC. Amino acid sequence: CASTATGVQETQYF.

V is TRBV6-2 or TRBV6-3 and J is TRBJ2-7; D gene ambiguous. The ends were cut back, 6 bases at V and 6 bases at J, with 12 bases in the middle. CDR3 size: 12 residues. Germline assignment: CDR1 MNHEY and CDR2 SVGEGT. The CDR3 nucleotides read TGTGCCAGCAGCCGCCTTAACAGCGAGCAGTACTTC. Translating gives CASSRLNSEQYF.

This clone came up once. This chain joins TRBV6-4 and TRBJ2-4; perhaps TRBD1 as D (6 bases). Germline V gives CDR1 MRHNA, CDR2 SNTAGT. V was trimmed by 3 bases and J by 8 bases, leaving 11 bases between them. The CDR3 spans 13 residues. This CDR3 is CASSDRPGDIQYF. The CDR3 DNA reads as TGTGCCAGCAGTGATCGTCCAGGGGACATTCAGTACTTC.

The chain recombines TRBV7-6 with TRBJ1-1; no reliable D call. The CDR3 extends over 16 amino acids. CDR1 is SGHVS, CDR2 FNYEAQ, per germline. V lost 0 bases, J lost 3 bases, and 14 bases lay in between. The DNA of the CDR3 is TGTGCCAGCAGCTTAGCGGGTCTCACAGCGGACACTGAAGCTTTCTTT. It encodes CASSLAGLTADTEAFF.

This clone was picked up one time. The CDR3 loop is CASSQEGTSGGAQYF. CDR3 DNA: TGTGCCAGCAGCCAAGAGGGGACTAGCGGGGGGGCGCAGTATTTT. V gene TRBV3-1 (or the pseudogene TRBV3-2) combines with J gene TRBJ2-3; 16 nucleotides align to TRBD2. The germline V gene has CDR1 LGHDT and CDR2 YNNKEL (reference sequence). This CDR3 has 15 amino acids. The V gene end was trimmed by 0 bases and the J gene end by 10 bases; junction bases not matched to a gene: 1.

The chain links TRBV4-1 to TRBJ1-1; possibly TRBD1 for D (5 bases). Trimming shortened V by 3 bases and J by 1 base, and 12 bases separated the two germline ends. Germline V gene sequence: CDR1 MGHRA, CDR2 YSYEKL. The CDR3 length is 15 residues. The DNA for the CDR3 is TGCGCCAGCAGCCAGGAGCCAGGGTGGAACACTGAAGCTTTCTTT. Protein product: CASSQEPGWNTEAFF.

The chain is built from TRBV5-4 and TRBJ1-2; maybe TRBD1 (6 bases). V lost 0 bases, J lost 6 bases, and 12 bases lay in between. CDR1 and CDR2 (germline): SGHNT, YYREEE (reference sequence). CDR3 length: 14 amino acids. CDR3 amino acids: CASSLDRETHGYTF. The CDR3 DNA reads as TGTGCCAGCAGCTTGGACAGGGAGACCCATGGCTACACCTTC.

The J gene is TRBJ2-1, the V gene TRBV30, with D unclear. This CDR3 comprises 11 residues. Trimming took off 6 bases at V and 9 bases at J, with 12 bases between the two ends. The germline gives CDR1 GTSNPN, CDR2 SVGIG (reference sequence). CDR3 DNA sequence: TGTGCCTGTACCCGAGCCGGTGAGCAGTTCTTC. As protein: CACTRAGEQFF.

This chain links TRBV5-6 with TRBJ2-5, with TRBD1 identical over 8 bases. CDR1 SGHDT and CDR2 YYEEEE come from the germline V gene. V dropped 4 bases and J dropped 4; count of bases not matched to a gene: 6. This CDR3 has 14 amino acids. The CDR3 is CASSLDRARETQYF. The CDR3, as DNA: TGTGCCAGCAGCCTGGACAGGGCGCGAGAGACCCAGTACTTC.

The rearrangement links TRBV10-3 to TRBJ1-2, with a possible D match to TRBD1 (5 bases). Germline loops: CDR1 ENHRY, CDR2 SYGVKD. The V end was cut by 3 bases, the J end by 4 bases, with 18 bases between. The CDR3 totals 16 residues. Here the CDR3 DNA reads TGTGCCATCAGTGAAGGGAGGGGCCTCACTCCCTATGGCTACACCTTC. This encodes CAISEGRGLTPYGYTF.

The V gene is TRBV5-1, the J gene TRBJ2-1; D call uncertain. Trimming cost V 0 bases and J 0 bases, with 13 bases left between them. Looked up from germline, CDR1 is SGHRS and CDR2 is YFSETQ. The CDR3 is made up of 17 amino acids. CDR3 DNA: TGCGCCAGCAGCTTGGTTACCCTACCTAGCTCCTACAATGAGCAGTTCTTC. Protein: CASSLVTLPSSYNEQFF.

This chain joins TRBV15 and TRBJ1-4; D remains unclear. V lost 5 bases, J lost 8 bases, and 12 bases lay in between. There are 13 residues in the CDR3. Germline lookup yields CDR1 LNHNV and CDR2 YYDKDF (reference sequence). For the CDR3, the DNA is TGTGCCACCAGCTCCGGGAGGGTAGAAAAACTGTTTTTT. Its translation: CATSSGRVEKLFF.

The chain combines TRBV6-5 with TRBJ1-2, with 8 nucleotides matching TRBD1. This CDR3 has 14 residues. Germline V lookup: CDR1 MNHEY, CDR2 SVGAGI. V shed 6 bases, J shed 2 bases, and the junction held 5 bases outside the gene matches. CDR3 in DNA: TGTGCCAGCAGGGGGGACAGGATGAACTATGGCTACACCTTC. It yields the protein CASRGDRMNYGYTF.

The chain combines TRBV3-1 (or the pseudogene TRBV3-2) with TRBJ2-1; a possible D gene is TRBD1 (5 bases). V gave up 3 bases and J gave up 12 bases, with 15 bases separating them. The CDR3 runs to 13 residues. CDR1 is LGHDT, CDR2 YNNKEL, per germline (reference sequence). The DNA for the CDR3 is TGTGCCAGCAGCCAGGACCGATCACAGGTGCAGTTCTTC. It codes for CASSQDRSQVQFF.

The V gene is TRBV4-1, the J gene TRBJ2-7; 8 bases align to TRBD1. The CDR3 sequence is 15 residues long. V lost 0 bases to trimming and J lost 4 bases; unmatched junction nucleotides: 5. CDR1 and CDR2 (germline): MGHRA, YSYEKL. The CDR3 reads CASSQDRGLKYEQYF. CDR3 sequence (DNA): TGCGCCAGCAGCCAAGACAGGGGGCTCAAGTACGAGCAGTACTTC.

This clone was seen more than once but under ten times. V gene TRBV3-1 (or the pseudogene TRBV3-2) combines with J gene TRBJ1-3; maybe TRBD1 (5 bases). Germline CDR1 and CDR2: LGHDT and YNNKEL (reference sequence). With 9 bases removed from V and 2 bases from J, the gap between germline ends came to 14 bases. The CDR3 sequence is 14 residues long. The CDR3 region has the DNA TGTGCCAGTCATCCCTCGGGGGCTGGAAACACCATATATTTT. This encodes CASHPSGAGNTIYF.

The rearrangement joins TRBV2 to TRBJ2-7; unclear D gene. Between the trimmed V and J ends, which lost 6 bases and 0 bases, there was a span of 12 bases. This CDR3 contains 14 residues. Germline CDR1 SNHLY, CDR2 FYNNEI. CDR3 coding DNA: TGTGCCAGCAGGGAACGACTGATCTCCTACGAGCAGTACTTC. Translated, it gives CASRERLISYEQYF.

The chain has TRBV7-9 and TRBJ1-4; 7 nucleotides match TRBD1. There are 16 residues in the CDR3. CDR1 and CDR2 (germline): SEHNR, FQNEAQ (reference sequence). Losses at the gene ends were 3 bases for V and 5 bases for J; bases not matched to a gene: 9. The CDR3 loop is CASSFPSDRPNEKLFF. The DNA for the CDR3 is TGTGCCAGCAGCTTCCCTTCGGACAGGCCCAATGAAAAACTGTTTTTT.

This clone occurred a few times. The rearrangement joins TRBV9 to TRBJ1-2; 9 bases line up with TRBD1. The CDR3 is 15 residues long. V dropped 3 bases and J dropped 8; count of bases not matched to a gene: 11. Per the germline V gene, CDR1 is SGDLS and CDR2 is YYNGEE. The CDR3 loop is CASSDFGQGLRGYTF. Written as DNA, the CDR3 is TGTGCCAGCAGCGACTTCGGACAGGGGTTAAGGGGCTACACCTTC.

The chain has TRBV2 and TRBJ1-5; tentatively, D is TRBD1 (5 bases). The CDR3 consists of 14 residues. V was cut by 7 bases and J by 6 bases, with 16 bases left in between. CDR1 and CDR2 (germline): SNHLY, FYNNEI. DNA of the CDR3: TGTGCCAGCACCCTCGGACCCGGGGGTCAGCCCCAGCATTTT. It is translated as CASTLGPGGQPQHF.

V gene TRBV29-1 combines with J gene TRBJ2-7, with TRBD2 matching over 7 bases. J lost 5 bases, V lost 6 bases, and 13 bases had no gene match. The CDR3 length is 14 residues. The germline V gene encodes CDR1 SQVTM and CDR2 ANQGSEA. The CDR3 DNA is TGCAGCGTGCACTCTACGGGGGGTTGGCACGAGCAGTACTTC. This gives the protein CSVHSTGGWHEQYF.

The table lists this clone with a few counts. The chain employs TRBV30 and TRBJ1-4; 7 bases are a match to TRBD1. V dropped 4 bases and J dropped 2; count of bases not matched to a gene: 7. CDR1 is GTSNPN and CDR2 is SVGIG in the germline V gene (reference sequence). The CDR3 is 15 amino acids. The CDR3 nucleotides are TGTGCCTGGACTCGAGGGGGACAGACTAATGAAAAACTGTTTTTT. Amino acid sequence: CAWTRGGQTNEKLFF.